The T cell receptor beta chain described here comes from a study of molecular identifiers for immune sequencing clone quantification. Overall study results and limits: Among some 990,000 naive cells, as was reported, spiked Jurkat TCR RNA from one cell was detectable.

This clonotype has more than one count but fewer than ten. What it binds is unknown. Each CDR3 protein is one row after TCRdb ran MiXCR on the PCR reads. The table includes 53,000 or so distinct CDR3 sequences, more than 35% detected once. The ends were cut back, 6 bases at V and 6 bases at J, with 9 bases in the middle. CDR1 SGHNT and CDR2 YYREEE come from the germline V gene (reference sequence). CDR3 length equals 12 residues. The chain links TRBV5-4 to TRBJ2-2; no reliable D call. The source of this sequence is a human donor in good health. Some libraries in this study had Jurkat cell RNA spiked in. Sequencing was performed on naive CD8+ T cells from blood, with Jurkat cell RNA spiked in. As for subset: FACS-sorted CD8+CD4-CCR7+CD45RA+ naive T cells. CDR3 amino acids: CASTVNAGELFF. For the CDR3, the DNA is TGTGCCAGCACTGTCAACGCCGGGGAGCTGTTTTTT.